The 24 T cell receptor beta chains below come from one sample, sequenced in a study of blood T cell repertoires in COVID-19. TCRdb keeps only in-frame clones here, not all; method: immunoSEQ multiplex PCR. In the table there are 400,000 to 550,000 clones, roughly 85% of which are singletons. The sample comprised PBMCs or T cells enriched from blood (not recorded which). These receptor sequences come from a woman between 18 and 30 years old with acute COVID-19.

The chain joins TRBV28 to TRBJ1-5; TRBD1 matches at 7 bases. The CDR3 is 14 residues long. Trimming took 7 bases from V and 3 from J; bases not matched to a gene: 6. Germline loops: CDR1 MDHEN, CDR2 SYDVKM. CDR3 residues: CASTQGGTNQPQHF. CDR3 sequence (DNA): TGTGCCAGCACCCAGGGGGGAACCAATCAGCCCCAGCATTTT.

This chain connects TRBV11-2 to TRBJ2-6; D call uncertain. There are 13 residues in the CDR3. Trimming shortened V by 5 bases and J by 6 bases, and 8 bases separated the two germline ends. Germline CDR1 and CDR2: SGHAT and FQNNGV. The CDR3 DNA reads TGTGCCAGCAGCACCCTGGCGGCCAACGTCCTGACTTTC. This translates into CASSTLAANVLTF.

The chain combines TRBV5-5 with TRBJ2-5; TRBD2 might be the D (6 bases). Trimming took off 0 bases at V and 2 bases at J, with 8 bases between the two ends. The CDR3 has 14 residues. CDR1 SGHKS and CDR2 YYEKEE come from the germline V gene (reference sequence). CDR3: CASSLEGLQETQYF. The DNA of the CDR3 is TGTGCCAGCAGCTTGGAGGGACTTCAAGAGACCCAGTACTTC.

J is TRBJ1-3 and V is TRBV3-1 (or the pseudogene TRBV3-2); the D is unclear. The CDR3 covers 12 residues. Germline assignment: CDR1 LGHDT and CDR2 YNNKEL (reference sequence). Trimming pared 4 bases from V and 4 bases from J, leaving 5 bases between. CDR3 nucleotides: TGTGCCAGCAGCCGTCGGGGAAACACCATATATTTT. Its protein product is CASSRRGNTIYF.

This chain uses TRBV7-2 with TRBJ2-2, with D perhaps matching TRBD1 (6 bases). Germline V gene lookup returns CDR1 SGHTA and CDR2 FQGNSA. The CDR3 is 16 residues long. V was shortened by 1 base and J by 5 bases, with 14 bases between the two germline ends. The CDR3 loop is CASSLDLVRGTGELFF. In nucleotides, the CDR3 is TGTGCCAGCAGCTTAGACTTGGTCAGGGGTACCGGGGAGCTGTTTTTT.

This clone has a single count. The CDR3: CASSLGRDEAFF. CDR3 nucleotide sequence: TGTGCCAGCAGCTTAGGTCGGGATGAAGCTTTCTTT. The rearrangement links TRBV7-9 to TRBJ1-1, with no clear D. CDR1 SEHNR and CDR2 FQNEAQ come from the germline V gene (reference sequence). The CDR3 is made up of 12 amino acids. V was pared by 1 base and J by 7 bases, with 7 bases between. The full variable domain, in which reference TRBV7-9 and TRBJ1-1 provide the parts outside the CDR3, is DTGVSQNPRHKITKRGQNVTFRCDPISEHNRLYWYRQTLGQGPEFLTYFQNEAQLEKSRLLSDRFSAERPKGSFSTLEIQRTEQGDSAMYLCASSLGRDEAFFGQGTRLTVV.

The chain uses TRBV29-1 and TRBJ2-7; 11 positions agree with TRBD1. V shed 7 bases and J 3 bases; nucleotides not matched to a gene: 5. The CDR3 has 13 amino acids. The germline V gene encodes CDR1 SQVTM and CDR2 ANQGSEA. The CDR3 sequence is CSALGTGGYEQYF. The CDR3 nucleotides read TGCAGCGCCCTAGGGACAGGGGGCTACGAGCAGTACTTC.

V usage is TRBV10-1 and J usage is TRBJ2-1, with TRBD2 matching over 11 bases. The CDR3 covers 15 residues. Trimming cost V 3 bases and J 6 bases; bases outside gene matches: 4. Germline assignment: CDR1 WNHNN and CDR2 SYGVQD (reference sequence). The CDR3 bases are TGCGCCAGCAGTGATCGGACTAGCGGGCTCAATGAGCAGTTCTTC. Protein sequence: CASSDRTSGLNEQFF.

The rearrangement uses TRBV25-1 and TRBJ1-1, with a possible D match to TRBD1 (5 bases). The CDR3 is made up of 12 amino acids. Per the germline V gene, CDR1 is MGHDK and CDR2 is SYGVNS. The V end lost 0 bases, the J end lost 10 bases, and 9 bases lay between the germline ends. The CDR3 DNA is TGTGCCAGCAGTGAATATCCGGGGGTAGCTTTCTTT. Amino acid sequence: CASSEYPGVAFF.

The CDR3 loop reads CASSLSGDYGYTF. CDR3 nucleotides: TGTGCCAGCAGTTTGAGTGGAGACTATGGCTACACCTTC. The V gene is TRBV12-3 or TRBV12-4, the J gene TRBJ1-2, with D uncertain. This CDR3 comprises 13 residues. The V end lost 3 bases, the J end lost 3 bases, and 8 bases lay between the germline ends.

Here the CDR3 DNA reads TGCGCCAGCAGCCAAGAGTGGGGCGGCTATGGCTACACCTTC. Protein product: CASSQEWGGYGYTF. The rearrangement joins TRBV4-1 to TRBJ1-2, with a possible D match to TRBD1 (5 bases). V was trimmed by 0 bases and J by 4 bases, leaving 9 bases between them. Germline CDR1 is MGHRA and CDR2 is YSYEKL. There are 14 residues in the CDR3.

The sample holds a few counts of this clone. The chain employs TRBV7-6 and TRBJ2-5, with D possibly matching TRBD2 (5 bases). This CDR3 is built from 15 residues. Looked up from germline, CDR1 is SGHVS and CDR2 is FNYEAQ. V shed 2 bases and J shed 0 bases, with 10 bases lying between them. The CDR3 sequence is CASSLLLGDQETQYF. The CDR3 DNA sequence: TGTGCCAGCAGCTTACTTCTGGGAGACCAAGAGACCCAGTACTTC.

The chain recombines TRBV7-9 with TRBJ2-1; D is unclear. This CDR3 region has 13 residues. V was shortened by 0 bases and J by 2 bases, with 2 bases between the two germline ends. CDR1 and CDR2 (germline): SEHNR, FQNEAQ (reference sequence). The CDR3 loop is CASSLAAYNEQFF. In DNA form, the CDR3 reads TGTGCCAGCAGCTTAGCCGCCTACAATGAGCAGTTCTTC.

The chain is built from TRBV7-9 and TRBJ2-7; D is possibly TRBD1 (6 bases). Germline CDR1 reads SEHNR; CDR2 reads FQNEAQ (reference sequence). V lost 2 bases to trimming and J lost 6 bases, with 14 bases between them. This CDR3 comprises 14 residues. CDR3 bases: TGTGCCAGCAGCTTATTGGCAGGGGTCGGCGAGCAGTACTTC. This translates into CASSLLAGVGEQYF.

In its sample, this clone was seen a few times. This chain connects TRBV19 to TRBJ1-6; D uncertain. V lost 3 bases, J lost 7 bases, and 7 bases lay in between. This CDR3 has 13 residues. Germline V CDR1 and CDR2: LNHDA, SQIVND (reference sequence). DNA of the CDR3: TGTGCCAGTAGTATTCCCGGGAATTCACCCCTCCACTTT. Translating it yields CASSIPGNSPLHF.

V gene TRBV3-1 (or the pseudogene TRBV3-2) combines with J gene TRBJ2-2; 8 nucleotides line up with TRBD1. The CDR3 runs to 14 residues. Trimming at V came to 11 bases and at J to 6 bases, leaving 11 bases not matched to a gene. Germline CDR1 is LGHDT and CDR2 is YNNKEL (reference sequence). CDR3 in amino acids: CAAQQGTGSGELFF. CDR3 coding DNA: TGTGCCGCCCAACAGGGGACAGGCTCCGGGGAGCTGTTTTTT.

The chain combines TRBV19 with TRBJ1-6; D gene uncertain. V lost 3 bases and J 9 bases, leaving 12 bases between the germline ends. This CDR3 contains 14 residues. Looked up from germline, CDR1 is LNHDA and CDR2 is SQIVND (reference sequence). In DNA, the CDR3 is TGTGCCAGTAGTATGCGTACGGGGAGTTCACCCCTCCACTTT. Its protein product is CASSMRTGSSPLHF.

The J gene is TRBJ1-4, the V gene TRBV19, with TRBD1 matching 9 bases. The CDR3 covers 13 residues. Germline V gives CDR1 LNHDA, CDR2 SQIVND (reference sequence). V lost 8 bases to trimming and J lost 4 bases; unmatched junction nucleotides: 2. CDR3 region: CASAGQGNEKLFF. The CDR3 DNA follows: TGTGCCAGTGCGGGACAGGGTAATGAAAAACTGTTTTTT.

The V gene is TRBV7-6, the J gene TRBJ1-2; 7 nucleotides align to TRBD1. Germline V gives CDR1 SGHVS, CDR2 FNYEAQ. The V gene end was trimmed by 1 base and the J gene end by 6 bases; junction bases not matched to a gene: 8. CDR3 length equals 15 residues. The CDR3 DNA is TGTGCCAGCAGCTTAGGGACAGGCATAGGGAATGGCTACACCTTC. As protein: CASSLGTGIGNGYTF.

The chain uses TRBV29-1 and TRBJ1-2, with D possibly matching TRBD1 (6 bases). Germline lookup yields CDR1 SQVTM and CDR2 ANQGSEA. V gave up 3 bases and J gave up 1 base, with 12 bases separating them. This CDR3 spans 14 amino acids. The CDR3 nucleotides read TGCAGCGTTGAGTGGGCAGGGGTTAACTATGGCTACACCTTC. Its translation is CSVEWAGVNYGYTF.

The chain is built from TRBV29-1 and TRBJ1-1, with TRBD1 matching over 7 bases. This CDR3 has 12 amino acids. Per germline, CDR1 SQVTM and CDR2 ANQGSEA. V shed 4 bases and J 6 bases; nucleotides not matched to a gene: 5. The CDR3 sequence is CSVGNRGPEAFF. DNA of the CDR3: TGCAGCGTTGGAAACAGGGGTCCTGAAGCTTTCTTT.

This chain uses TRBV10-3 with TRBJ2-1, with 7 bases fitting TRBD2. V lost 4 bases, J lost 0 bases, and 12 bases stayed unmatched. The CDR3 is 18 amino acids. CDR1 and CDR2 (germline): ENHRY, SYGVKD. The CDR3 DNA follows: TGTGCCATCAGTGGAGCTGGGGACTACCTGAGCTCCTACAATGAGCAGTTCTTC. Translation: CAISGAGDYLSSYNEQFF.

The gene calls are TRBV6-1 and TRBJ1-4; maybe TRBD1 (5 bases). Looked up from germline, CDR1 is MNHNS and CDR2 is SASEGT. The CDR3 has 15 residues. V lost 1 base and J lost 7, with 13 bases in between. The CDR3 DNA sequence: TGTGCCAGCAGTGAAGGTGCGGGGCTTTTTGAAAAACTGTTTTTT. It yields the protein CASSEGAGLFEKLFF.

The CDR3 sequence: CASSISSAVAGHDTDTQYF. In DNA form, the CDR3 reads TGTGCCAGTAGTATCAGTTCTGCGGTAGCGGGGCACGACACAGATACGCAGTATTTT. The chain joins TRBV19 to TRBJ2-3; TRBD2 aligns across 8 bases. Germline V gene sequence: CDR1 LNHDA, CDR2 SQIVND (reference sequence). V shed 3 bases and J 2 bases; nucleotides not matched to a gene: 16. This CDR3 has 19 residues. Full variable domain (missing parts from reference TRBV19 and TRBJ2-3): DGGITQSPKYLFRKEGQNVTLSCEQNLNHDAMYWYRQDPGQGLRLIYYSQIVNDFQKGDIAEGYSVSREKKESFPLTVTSAQKNPTAFYLCASSISSAVAGHDTDTQYFGPGTRLTVL.